This TCR beta chain derives from a study of T cell responses to AZD1222 COVID-19 vaccine. Overall study findings and caveats: Among the donors, most were white British and more were female, and clonal diversity was possibly underestimated. In all cases, repertoires were sampled only after the peak T cell response.

Here immunoSEQ multiplex PCR was the method, and the copy in TCRdb shows in-frame clones only, minus some. The sample consists of 70,000 to 80,000 clones, 86% of them appearing once. Of note for this clone: Its matching antigen is unknown.

This CDR3 has 14 amino acids. Germline CDR1 reads SGHVS; CDR2 reads FQNEAQ. Trimming removed 3 bases from V and 7 bases from J, with 12 bases in between. This sequence was found in an adult in good health. This material consisted of peripheral blood, taken on day 0 of AZD1222 vaccination. The genes are TRBV7-8 and TRBJ1-4; TRBD1 might be the D (5 bases). The CDR3 sequence is CASSLVKGTEKLFF. DNA for the CDR3: TGTGCCAGCAGCTTGGTGAAGGGGACTGAAAAACTGTTTTTT.